The 31 T cell receptor beta chains reported below all come from one sample, sequenced in a study of blood T cell repertoires in COVID-19. TCRdb keeps only in-frame clones here, not all; method: immunoSEQ multiplex PCR. The data contain 110,000 to 150,000 clones, around 90% of them singletons. Sequenced material: peripheral blood. These receptors were collected from a man between 70 and 80 years old with acute or convalescent COVID-19.

This clone appeared a single time. J is TRBJ1-2 and V is TRBV24-1, with no clear D. Germline values: CDR1 KGHDR, CDR2 SFDVKD. The ends were cut back, 2 bases at V and 2 bases at J, with 8 bases in the middle. There are 14 residues in the CDR3. The CDR3 sequence: CATSDSRRNYGYTF. The CDR3 DNA reads TGTGCCACCAGTGATTCGCGCCGAAACTATGGCTACACCTTC.

The CDR3 coding sequence is TGTGCCAGCAGTTACGGGGCGGCCTACGAGCAGTACTTC. Protein: CASSYGAAYEQYF. This chain uses TRBV6-5 with TRBJ2-7; D may be TRBD1 (5 bases). This CDR3 is built from 13 residues. The V end lost 2 bases, the J end lost 2 bases, and 7 bases lay between the germline ends. CDR1 is MNHEY, CDR2 SVGAGI, per germline.

This sequence joins TRBV18 and TRBJ1-5; no firm D call. Trimming took 2 bases from V and 4 from J, leaving 21 bases between them. CDR3 length: 18 amino acids. CDR1 is KGHSH and CDR2 is LQKENI in the germline V gene. The CDR3 here is CASSPTLPRPPNNQPQHF. CDR3 DNA: TGTGCCAGCTCACCAACCCTTCCCAGGCCTCCTAATAATCAGCCCCAGCATTTT. The whole variable domain, filled in from reference TRBV18 and TRBJ1-5, reads NAGVMQNPRHLVRRRGQEARLRCSPMKGHSHVYWYRQLPEEGLKFMVYLQKENIIDESGMPKERFSAEFPKEGPSILRIQQVVRGDSAAYFCASSPTLPRPPNNQPQHFGDGTRLSIL.

V is TRBV7-2 and J is TRBJ2-7; 7 positions agree with TRBD2. Germline V gene sequence: CDR1 SGHTA, CDR2 FQGNSA. V shed 0 bases and J 2 bases; nucleotides not matched to a gene: 1. The CDR3 has 14 amino acids. In nucleotides, the CDR3 is TGTGCCAGCAGCTTAGCTGGACTAGCCTACGAGCAGTACTTC. It specifies CASSLAGLAYEQYF.

The gene calls are TRBV12-3 or TRBV12-4 and TRBJ1-1, with D unresolved. Trimming pared 6 bases from V and 11 bases from J, leaving 16 bases between. This CDR3 is 12 amino acids long. The CDR3 bases are TGTGCCAGCAGCCCAGGAGGAATGGGCGCTTTCTTT. Its translation: CASSPGGMGAFF.

The J gene is TRBJ1-4, the V gene TRBV7-9, with D possibly matching TRBD1 (6 bases). The V gene lost 1 base and the J gene lost 6 bases, with 9 bases spanning the gap. Germline CDR1 is SEHNR and CDR2 is FQNEAQ (reference sequence). This CDR3 spans 14 amino acids. The CDR3 DNA sequence: TGTGCCAGCAGCTTAGTGGGGGCGGATGAAAAACTGTTTTTT. It is translated as CASSLVGADEKLFF.

The genes are TRBV3-1 (or the pseudogene TRBV3-2) and TRBJ2-2, with 8 bases fitting TRBD1. V lost 7 bases, J lost 6 bases, and 13 bases stayed unmatched. The CDR3 length is 16 residues. Germline V gene lookup returns CDR1 LGHDT and CDR2 YNNKEL (reference sequence). The CDR3: CASTSIGQGRAGELFF. The CDR3 coding sequence is TGTGCCAGCACCTCAATAGGACAGGGAAGAGCCGGGGAGCTGTTTTTT.

This rearrangement joins TRBV6-6 to TRBJ1-6; 8 bases are a match to TRBD1. V lost 5 bases to trimming and J lost 6 bases; unmatched junction nucleotides: 3. The CDR3 is 14 residues long. Germline assignment: CDR1 MNHNY and CDR2 SVGAGI (reference sequence). The CDR3, as DNA: TGTGCCAGCAGTACGGACAGGGCTAATTCACCCCTCCACTTT. The encoded protein is CASSTDRANSPLHF.

This rearrangement joins TRBV5-1 to TRBJ2-2, with TRBD1 matching over 10 bases. V was clipped by 4 bases and J by 5 bases; unmatched bases: 5. Germline V gene lookup returns CDR1 SGHRS and CDR2 YFSETQ. The CDR3 has 15 amino acids. The CDR3 sequence is CASSVGTGETGELFF. CDR3 bases: TGCGCCAGCAGCGTGGGGACAGGGGAAACCGGGGAGCTGTTTTTT.

The gene calls are TRBV28 and TRBJ2-1, with no clear D. This CDR3 has 13 amino acids. Germline V lookup: CDR1 MDHEN, CDR2 SYDVKM. Deletions cut 7 bases from V and 4 bases from J, with 11 bases between. This CDR3 reads CASISVPYNEQFF. DNA of the CDR3: TGTGCCAGCATTTCGGTCCCGTACAATGAGCAGTTCTTC.

This chain uses TRBV18 with TRBJ2-5, with 12 bases lining up with TRBD2. CDR1 is KGHSH and CDR2 is LQKENI in the germline V gene. The trim removed 1 base at V and 2 bases at J, leaving 2 bases unmatched. The CDR3 runs to 16 residues. CDR3 nucleotide sequence: TGTGCCAGCTCACCACGTACTAGCGGGGGGCAAGAGACCCAGTACTTC. This sequence encodes CASSPRTSGGQETQYF.

The gene calls are TRBV3-1 (or the pseudogene TRBV3-2) and TRBJ2-1, with 7 nucleotides matching TRBD2. Germline CDR1 and CDR2: LGHDT and YNNKEL (reference sequence). The CDR3 is made up of 13 amino acids. The V and J ends lost 4 bases and 7 bases, in that order; junction bases with no gene match: 4. The CDR3 DNA reads as TGTGCCAGCAGCCGCGTCGGGGGGAATGAGCAGTTCTTC. Translating gives CASSRVGGNEQFF.

The gene calls are TRBV11-2 and TRBJ2-3; D not certain. The length of the CDR3 is 15 residues. Germline V gene sequence: CDR1 SGHAT, CDR2 FQNNGV. The V and J ends lost 0 bases and 3 bases respectively, with 10 bases between them. CDR3 coding DNA: TGTGCCAGCAGCTTAGACCCGAGCAGGACAGATACGCAGTATTTT. It encodes CASSLDPSRTDTQYF.

The chain carries TRBV6-5 and TRBJ2-7; tentative D call: TRBD2 (7 bases). V was pared by 8 bases and J by 4 bases, with 18 bases between. This CDR3 is built from 14 residues. Germline-derived CDR1 and CDR2 are MNHEY and SVGAGI. The CDR3, as DNA: TGTGCCAGCTCGGTGGGGGGGGCAGGGTACGAGCAGTACTTC. This codes for CASSVGGAGYEQYF.

This chain links TRBV2 with TRBJ2-7, with D tentatively TRBD1 (5 bases). Trimming removed 6 bases at V and 2 bases at J, with 17 bases between. This CDR3 has 15 residues. Germline CDR1 SNHLY, CDR2 FYNNEI. CDR3 nucleotides: TGTGCCAGCAGCCTCGATGGTGGCAGGGCCTACGAGCAGTACTTC. Translating gives CASSLDGGRAYEQYF.

The chain links TRBV21-1 to TRBJ2-2; no DNA check was done on the table's D call, TRBD2. TRBV21-1 is termed a pseudogene. The CDR3 contains 14 residues. The CDR3 sequence: CALTGGWGNGELFF. In DNA, the CDR3 is TGTGCTCTCACGGGGGGATGGGGCAACGGGGAGCTGTTTTTT.

V is TRBV11-2 and J is TRBJ1-2; 7 bases align to TRBD1. Germline CDR1 and CDR2: SGHAT and FQNNGV. The CDR3 is 12 residues long. With 5 bases clipped from V and 14 bases from J, the junction kept 11 bases outside the gene matches. DNA of the CDR3: TGTGCCAGCAGCCAAGCCGGGACAGCTAATACCTTC. This codes for CASSQAGTANTF.

This chain uses TRBV6-5 with TRBJ2-2, with 9 bases lining up with TRBD1. CDR3 length: 15 amino acids. CDR1 and CDR2 (germline): MNHEY, SVGAGI. Trimming at V came to 10 bases and at J to 5 bases, leaving 11 bases not matched to a gene. Written as DNA, the CDR3 is TGTGCCACGCAGCCGGGACAGGGAGGAACCGGGGAGCTGTTTTTT. Translation gives CATQPGQGGTGELFF.

The chain employs TRBV5-1 and TRBJ1-1; TRBD1 matches 9 bases. The V gene end was trimmed by 5 bases and the J gene end by 4 bases; junction bases not matched to a gene: 12. CDR3 length: 16 residues. Germline V gene sequence: CDR1 SGHRS, CDR2 YFSETQ. The CDR3 region is CASRVGTGGIGTEAFF. The CDR3 DNA reads TGCGCCAGCAGGGTCGGAACAGGGGGCATCGGCACTGAAGCTTTCTTT.

This rearrangement joins TRBV9 to TRBJ1-6, with D unresolved. The V end lost 0 bases, the J end lost 6 bases, and 7 bases lay between the germline ends. In germline, CDR1 is SGDLS, CDR2 YYNGEE. This CDR3 has 14 amino acids. In DNA form, the CDR3 reads TGTGCCAGCAGCGTAGGTACTCTTAATTCACCCCTCCACTTT. Its protein is CASSVGTLNSPLHF. The full variable domain, completed using reference TRBV9 and TRBJ1-6, is DSGVTQTPKHLITATGQRVTLRCSPRSGDLSVYWYQQSLDQGLQFLIQYYNGEERAKGNILERFSAQQFPDLHSELNLSSLELGDSALYFCASSVGTLNSPLHFGNGTRLTVT.

The gene calls are TRBV12-5 and TRBJ1-2; 8 bases fit TRBD1. The CDR3 has 14 amino acids. Trimming took 5 bases from V and 6 from J; bases not matched to a gene: 8. Germline-derived CDR1 and CDR2 are LGHNT and FRNRAP. The CDR3 protein is CASGPETGEDGYTF. As DNA, the CDR3 is TGTGCTAGTGGTCCCGAGACAGGGGAGGATGGCTACACCTTC.

Here the CDR3 reads CASSAGLAGIGTDTQYF. CDR3 in DNA: TGTGCCAGCAGCGCGGGACTAGCGGGGATAGGGACAGATACGCAGTATTTT. The chain carries TRBV7-9 and TRBJ2-3; 13 nucleotides line up with TRBD2. The length of the CDR3 is 17 residues. J was trimmed by 3 bases and V by 5 bases; bases with no gene match: 8. CDR1 and CDR2 (germline): SEHNR, FQNEAQ (reference sequence).

The chain employs TRBV7-2 and TRBJ1-6; the match to TRBD1 covers 11 bases. This CDR3 comprises 16 residues. Losses at the gene ends were 2 bases for V and 5 bases for J; bases not matched to a gene: 2. The V gene's germline CDR1 is SGHTA and CDR2 FQGNSA. In DNA, the CDR3 is TGTGCCAGCAGCTTACGGACAGGGGGCGATAATTCACCCCTCCACTTT. This codes for CASSLRTGGDNSPLHF. Supplemented by reference TRBV7-2 and TRBJ1-6, the full variable domain reads GAGVSQSPSNKVTEKGKDVELRCDPISGHTALYWYRQSLGQGLEFLIYFQGNSAPDKSGLPSDRFSAERTGGSVSTLTIQRTQQEDSAVYLCASSLRTGGDNSPLHFGNGTRLTVT.

The chain has TRBV12-3 or TRBV12-4 and TRBJ1-1, with D unresolved. The length of the CDR3 is 13 residues. Trimming left V 3 bases short and J 3 bases short, with 8 bases between. The CDR3: CASSFATDTEAFF. The CDR3, as DNA: TGTGCCAGCAGTTTCGCCACGGACACTGAAGCTTTCTTT.

The chain has TRBV4-1 and TRBJ2-6; D gene ambiguous. The CDR3 consists of 17 residues. V was clipped by 4 bases and J by 0 bases, with 13 bases between them. Germline V lookup: CDR1 MGHRA, CDR2 YSYEKL. This CDR3 reads CASSPSTTRSGANVLTF. Here the CDR3 DNA reads TGCGCCAGCAGCCCATCCACCACACGCTCTGGGGCCAACGTCCTGACTTTC.

The chain uses TRBV6-1 and TRBJ1-1; no definite D call. CDR1 is MNHNS and CDR2 is SASEGT in the germline V gene. The V and J ends lost 2 bases and 2 bases respectively, with 6 bases between them. This CDR3 is built from 13 residues. DNA for the CDR3: TGTGCCAGCAGTGAACGGAGAAACACTGAAGCTTTCTTT. Its protein is CASSERRNTEAFF.

The chain carries TRBV6-2 or TRBV6-3 and TRBJ2-3, with 7 bases fitting TRBD2. The CDR3 runs to 17 residues. CDR1 and CDR2 from the germline V gene are MNHEY and SVGEGT. The ends lost 2 bases at V and 4 bases at J; junction bases unmatched: 12. CDR3 sequence: CASSYPNGAGAPDTQYF. The CDR3 region has the DNA TGTGCCAGCAGTTACCCTAACGGGGCGGGAGCCCCAGATACGCAGTATTTT.

This rearrangement joins TRBV21-1 to TRBJ2-3; TRBD2 is the table's D call, not checked against the DNA. TRBV21-1 is a pseudogene segment. The CDR3 covers 17 residues. The DNA for the CDR3 is TGTGCCAGCAGCAAAGTTGCGAGCCTTTCGGGGGCAGATACGCAGTATTTT. This encodes CASSKVASLSGADTQYF.

This clone was picked up one time. The genes are TRBV2 and TRBJ1-5, with D possibly matching TRBD1 (6 bases). Trimming removed 4 bases at V and 5 bases at J, with 9 bases between. This CDR3 comprises 13 residues. CDR1 is SNHLY, CDR2 FYNNEI, per germline. CDR3 DNA sequence: TGTGCCAGCAGTGCGGACAGCGATCAGCCCCAGCATTTT. Translated: CASSADSDQPQHF.

This rearrangement joins TRBV2 to TRBJ2-7; 15 nucleotides line up with TRBD2. In germline, CDR1 is SNHLY, CDR2 FYNNEI. Trimming cost V 6 bases and J 7 bases; bases outside gene matches: 13. The CDR3 totals 17 residues. The CDR3: CASRHGLAGGPAKEQYF. The CDR3 region has the DNA TGTGCCAGCAGACATGGACTAGCGGGAGGGCCGGCGAAGGAGCAGTACTTC. The entire variable domain, with the rest obtained from reference TRBV2 and TRBJ2-7, is as follows: EPEVTQTPSHQVTQMGQEVILRCVPISNHLYFYWYRQILGQKVEFLVSFYNNEISEKSEIFDDQFSVERPDGSNFTLKIRSTKLEDSAMYFCASRHGLAGGPAKEQYFGPGTRLTVT.

J is TRBJ2-5 and V is TRBV2; D might be TRBD2 (5 bases). Trimming left V 1 base short and J 5 bases short, with 11 bases between. Germline lookup yields CDR1 SNHLY and CDR2 FYNNEI. The CDR3 is made up of 14 amino acids. The CDR3 reads CASSEGYSGETQYF. CDR3 nucleotides: TGTGCCAGCAGTGAAGGTTATTCGGGGGAGACCCAGTACTTC. The full variable domain, rest sourced from reference TRBV2 and TRBJ2-5, is EPEVTQTPSHQVTQMGQEVILRCVPISNHLYFYWYRQILGQKVEFLVSFYNNEISEKSEIFDDQFSVERPDGSNFTLKIRSTKLEDSAMYFCASSEGYSGETQYFGPGTRLLVL.